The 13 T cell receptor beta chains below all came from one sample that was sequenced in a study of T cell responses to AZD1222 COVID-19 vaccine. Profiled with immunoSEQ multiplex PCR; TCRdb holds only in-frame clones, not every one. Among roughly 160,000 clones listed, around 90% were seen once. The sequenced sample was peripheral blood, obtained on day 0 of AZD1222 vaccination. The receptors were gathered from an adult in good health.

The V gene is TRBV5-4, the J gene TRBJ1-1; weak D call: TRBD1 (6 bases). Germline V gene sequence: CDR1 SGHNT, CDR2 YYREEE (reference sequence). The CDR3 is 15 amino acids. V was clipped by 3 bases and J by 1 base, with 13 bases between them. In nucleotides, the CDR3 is TGTGCCAGCAGCTCCTTAATAGGGGGGAACACTGAAGCTTTCTTT. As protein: CASSSLIGGNTEAFF. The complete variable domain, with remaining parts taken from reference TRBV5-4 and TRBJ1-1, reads ETGVTQSPTHLIKTRGQQVTLRCSSQSGHNTVSWYQQALGQGPQFIFQYYREEENGRGNFPPRFSGLQFPNYSSELNVNALELDDSALYLCASSSLIGGNTEAFFGQGTRLTVV.

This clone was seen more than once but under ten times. The CDR3 region has the DNA TGTGCCTGGAGCGACAGTAATTTGGATCAGCCCCAGCATTTT. This translates into CAWSDSNLDQPQHF. V usage is TRBV30 and J usage is TRBJ1-5, with a weak D call TRBD1 (5 bases). The germline V and J ends were trimmed by 3 bases and 5 bases, with 14 bases remaining between them. There are 14 residues in the CDR3. CDR1 GTSNPN and CDR2 SVGIG come from the germline V gene (reference sequence).

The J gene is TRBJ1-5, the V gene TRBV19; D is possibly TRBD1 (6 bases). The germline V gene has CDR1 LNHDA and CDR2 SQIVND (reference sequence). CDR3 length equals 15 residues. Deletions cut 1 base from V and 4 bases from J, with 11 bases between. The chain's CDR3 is CASSIGQAFNQPQHF. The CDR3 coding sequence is TGTGCCAGTAGTATAGGACAGGCTTTTAATCAGCCCCAGCATTTT.

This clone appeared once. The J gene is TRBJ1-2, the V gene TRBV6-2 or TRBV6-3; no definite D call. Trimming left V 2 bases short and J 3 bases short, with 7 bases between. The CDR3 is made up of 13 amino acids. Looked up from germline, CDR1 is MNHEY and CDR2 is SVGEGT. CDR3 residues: CASSYEEDYGYTF. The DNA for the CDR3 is TGTGCCAGCAGTTACGAGGAGGACTATGGCTACACCTTC.

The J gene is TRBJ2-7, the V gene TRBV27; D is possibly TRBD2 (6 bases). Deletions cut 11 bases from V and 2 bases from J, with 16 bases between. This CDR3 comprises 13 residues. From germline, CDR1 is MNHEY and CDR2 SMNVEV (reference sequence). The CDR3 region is CAPLSGDAYEQYF. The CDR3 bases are TGTGCCCCTTTGTCGGGGGACGCCTACGAGCAGTACTTC.

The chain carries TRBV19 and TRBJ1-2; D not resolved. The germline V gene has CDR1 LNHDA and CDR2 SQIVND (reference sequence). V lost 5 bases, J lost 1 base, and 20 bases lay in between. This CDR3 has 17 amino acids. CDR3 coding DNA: TGTGCCAGTAGTCGCCTGGTCGGAGCGGAGGGTAACTATGGCTACACCTTC. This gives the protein CASSRLVGAEGNYGYTF.

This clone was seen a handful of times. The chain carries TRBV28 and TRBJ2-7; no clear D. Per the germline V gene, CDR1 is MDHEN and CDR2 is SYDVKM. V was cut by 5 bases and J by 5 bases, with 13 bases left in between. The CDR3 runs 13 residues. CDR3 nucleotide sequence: TGTGCCAGCAGTCCCACGTTCGTCCACGAGCAGTACTTC. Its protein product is CASSPTFVHEQYF.

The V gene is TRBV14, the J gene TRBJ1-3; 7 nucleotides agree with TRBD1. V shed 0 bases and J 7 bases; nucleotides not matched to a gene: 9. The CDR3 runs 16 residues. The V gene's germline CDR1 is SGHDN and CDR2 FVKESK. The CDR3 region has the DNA TGTGCCAGCAGCCAAGATGAAAGGGGGCCTCGGAACACCATATATTTT. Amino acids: CASSQDERGPRNTIYF.

In DNA form, the CDR3 reads TGTGCCAGCAGCTTAGCGTTGGCAGGGGGCTTTAGGCCCCAGCATTTT. Translated: CASSLALAGGFRPQHF. This sequence joins TRBV7-2 and TRBJ1-5, with 8 bases matching TRBD1. In germline, CDR1 is SGHTA, CDR2 FQGNSA. The CDR3 contains 16 residues. The V gene end was trimmed by 0 bases and the J gene end by 9 bases; junction bases not matched to a gene: 10.

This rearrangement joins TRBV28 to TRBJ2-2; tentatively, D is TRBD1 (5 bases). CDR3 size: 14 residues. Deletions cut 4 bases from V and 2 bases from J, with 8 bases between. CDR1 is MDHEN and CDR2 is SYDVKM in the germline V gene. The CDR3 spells CASSSTGNTGELFF. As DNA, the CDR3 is TGTGCCAGCAGTTCTACAGGAAACACCGGGGAGCTGTTTTTT.

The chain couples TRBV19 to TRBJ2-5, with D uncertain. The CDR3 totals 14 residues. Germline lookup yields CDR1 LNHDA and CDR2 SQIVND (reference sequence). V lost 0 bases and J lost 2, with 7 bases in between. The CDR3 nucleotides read TGTGCCAGTAGTATAGACAGCTCACAAGAGACCCAGTACTTC. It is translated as CASSIDSSQETQYF.

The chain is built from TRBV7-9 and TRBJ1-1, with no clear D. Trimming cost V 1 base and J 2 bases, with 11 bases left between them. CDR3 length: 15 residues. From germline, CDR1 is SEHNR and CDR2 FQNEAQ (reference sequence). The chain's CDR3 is CASSLERGENTEAFF. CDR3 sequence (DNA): TGTGCCAGCAGCTTAGAGCGCGGGGAAAACACTGAAGCTTTCTTT.

The CDR3 DNA is TGTGCCAGCAGTTTATACACAGAAGAGACCCAGTACTTC. Translated: CASSLYTEETQYF. The rearrangement joins TRBV28 to TRBJ2-5; D uncertain. The CDR3 consists of 13 residues. Trimming took off 1 base at V and 3 bases at J, with 6 bases between the two ends. Germline CDR1 MDHEN, CDR2 SYDVKM.